Sequencing of this TCR beta chain was carried out in a study of PD-1 blockade in classical Hodgkin lymphoma. J was trimmed by 2 bases and V by 2 bases; bases with no gene match: 2. CDR1 and CDR2 from the germline V gene are SGHKS and YYEKEE (reference sequence). The CDR3 runs to 14 residues. Profiled with immunoSEQ multiplex PCR; TCRdb holds only in-frame clones, not every one. The repertoire includes more than 90,000 clones, roughly 90% of them detected once, and under 8.5% sits in the top ten. The study, taken as a whole, reports: Prior therapy or disease activity may underlie the repertoire differences, whose causes remain undefined. Patients who initiated nivolumab within 1 year of ASCT were excluded.

Each and every patient relapsed after autologous stem cell transplantation, and patients got differing brentuximab vedotin exposure. The count of this clone is one. Its antigen remains unidentified. The sequence derives from a human donor with classical Hodgkin lymphoma. The specimen comprised peripheral blood mononuclear cells (PBMCs), sampled before the second cycle of nivolumab. This chain connects TRBV5-5 to TRBJ2-5, with TRBD2 matching 8 bases. The CDR3 sequence: CASSLLADQETQYF. The CDR3 DNA is TGTGCCAGCAGCTTACTAGCGGATCAAGAGACCCAGTACTTC.